These 22 T cell receptor beta chains originate from one sample sequenced in a study of blood T cell repertoires in COVID-19 (dated by TCRdb to 2018 to 2020). Receptors were amplified or captured by the immunoSEQ multiplex PCR assay. TCRdb re-hosts the immuneACCESS table, in-frame sequences only. Its copies lack some clones; in the studies checked, an unresolved V gene accounts for under half of them, and the cause for the rest is not known. The sample table lists about 150,000 clones, about 83% of them with a count of one. The ten largest account for less than 9% of the sample. The sample taken for sequencing was peripheral blood. These receptor sequences come from a man aged 25 to 40 with COVID-19, enrolled during active disease.

CDR3 sequence reads: CSTDIENIQYF. The CDR3 DNA follows: TGCAGCACCGACATCGAAAACATTCAGTACTTC. The chain is built from TRBV29-1 and TRBJ2-4, with D uncertain. The CDR3 has 11 residues. Germline lookup yields CDR1 SQVTM and CDR2 ANQGSEA. The V end was cut by 8 bases, the J end by 5 bases, with 10 bases between. Full variable domain (rest looked up from reference TRBV29-1 and TRBJ2-4): SAVISQKPSRDICQRGTSLTIQCQVDSQVTMMFWYRQQPGQSLTLIATANQGSEATYESGFVIDKFPISRPNLTFSTLTVSNMSPEDSSIYLCSTDIENIQYFGAGTRLSVL.

The chain is built from TRBV19 and TRBJ1-1; the D gene is possibly TRBD1 (5 bases). CDR1 is LNHDA and CDR2 is SQIVND in the germline V gene (reference sequence). The CDR3 runs to 14 residues. V shed 3 bases and J shed 9 bases, with 17 bases lying between them. The CDR3 sequence: CASSMAGHKGKAFF. The CDR3 bases are TGTGCCAGTAGTATGGCAGGGCACAAAGGGAAAGCTTTCTTT.

The chain has TRBV15 and TRBJ2-6, with no clear D. The CDR3 spans 16 residues. Trimming took off 3 bases at V and 3 bases at J, with 12 bases between the two ends. Germline loops: CDR1 LNHNV, CDR2 YYDKDF (reference sequence). CDR3 residues: CATSSAEVRGANVLTF. CDR3 in DNA: TGTGCCACCAGCAGCGCAGAGGTGCGTGGGGCCAACGTCCTGACTTTC. The full variable domain, its missing parts supplied by reference TRBV15 and TRBJ2-6, is DAMVIQNPRYQVTQFGKPVTLSCSQTLNHNVMYWYQQKSSQAPKLLFHYYDKDFNNEADTPDNFQSRRPNTSFCFLDIRSPGLGDTAMYLCATSSAEVRGANVLTFGAGSRLTVL.

The V and J genes are TRBV30 and TRBJ2-1; a possible D gene is TRBD2 (5 bases). The CDR3 length is 12 residues. Germline-derived CDR1 and CDR2 are GTSNPN and SVGIG (reference sequence). V was pared by 0 bases and J by 15 bases, with 15 bases between. CDR3 bases: TGTGCCTGGAGTGTACGCTCGGACTTAAGGTTCTTC. Protein product: CAWSVRSDLRFF.

V gene TRBV19 combines with J gene TRBJ1-5, with D unresolved. CDR1 and CDR2 from the germline V gene are LNHDA and SQIVND (reference sequence). CDR3 length equals 12 residues. The V gene lost 1 base and the J gene lost 9 bases, with 7 bases spanning the gap. CDR3 protein: CASSIGGLPQHF. CDR3 sequence (DNA): TGTGCCAGTAGTATAGGAGGTCTGCCCCAGCATTTT.

This clone appeared once. The rearrangement uses TRBV29-1 and TRBJ1-4; 8 nucleotides agree with TRBD1. V shed 6 bases, J shed 2 bases, and the junction held 8 bases outside the gene matches. This CDR3 comprises 15 residues. Germline V lookup: CDR1 SQVTM, CDR2 ANQGSEA. The CDR3 spells CSVGTGGSTNEKLFF. CDR3 DNA sequence: TGCAGCGTGGGAACAGGGGGAAGTACTAATGAAAAACTGTTTTTT.

The rearrangement links TRBV29-1 to TRBJ2-7; possibly TRBD1 for D (5 bases). Trimming removed 2 bases at V and 2 bases at J, with 7 bases between. The CDR3 sequence is 12 residues long. Germline values: CDR1 SQVTM, CDR2 ANQGSEA. CDR3 region: CSVERGPYEQYF. The CDR3 DNA reads TGCAGCGTTGAAAGGGGCCCCTACGAGCAGTACTTC.

This clone was observed a single time. V is TRBV7-2 and J is TRBJ2-4; D may be TRBD1 (6 bases). V lost 3 bases to trimming and J lost 0 bases, with 12 bases between them. The germline gives CDR1 SGHTA, CDR2 FQGNSA. This CDR3 has 16 amino acids. The CDR3 reads CASSLGAVLAKNIQYF. CDR3 nucleotide sequence: TGTGCCAGCAGCTTGGGGGCCGTACTAGCCAAAAACATTCAGTACTTC.

The sample holds one count of this clone. This chain links TRBV2 with TRBJ2-7, with 8 bases fitting TRBD2. V gave up 6 bases and J gave up 3 bases; unmatched junction bases: 7. Germline lookup yields CDR1 SNHLY and CDR2 FYNNEI. The CDR3 length is 14 residues. CDR3 bases: TGTGCCAGCAGGAGGACTAGCCCCTACTACGAGCAGTACTTC. This translates into CASRRTSPYYEQYF.

The chain joins TRBV5-4 to TRBJ2-5; 12 bases are shared with TRBD2. The CDR3 covers 15 residues. J lost 3 bases, V lost 4 bases, and 4 bases had no gene match. Germline CDR1 reads SGHNT; CDR2 reads YYREEE (reference sequence). CDR3 DNA: TGTGCCAGCAGCCCTCCTAGCGGGAGGGAAGAGACCCAGTACTTC. As protein: CASSPPSGREETQYF. Full variable domain (outside the CDR3, taken from reference TRBV5-4 and TRBJ2-5): ETGVTQSPTHLIKTRGQQVTLRCSSQSGHNTVSWYQQALGQGPQFIFQYYREEENGRGNFPPRFSGLQFPNYSSELNVNALELDDSALYLCASSPPSGREETQYFGPGTRLLVL.

CDR3: CASSATKGGGSYNEQFF. CDR3 coding DNA: TGTGCCAGCAGCGCCACAAAGGGTGGAGGGTCCTACAATGAGCAGTTCTTC. The rearrangement links TRBV9 to TRBJ2-1; D is possibly TRBD2 (6 bases). The CDR3 spans 17 residues. The V gene's germline CDR1 is SGDLS and CDR2 YYNGEE. V was pared by 3 bases and J by 1 base, with 17 bases between.

The rearrangement links TRBV4-2 to TRBJ2-7; 11 bases map to TRBD2. Germline lookup yields CDR1 LGHNA and CDR2 YNFKEQ. V gave up 4 bases and J gave up 0 bases; unmatched junction bases: 5. This CDR3 has 16 amino acids. CDR3 protein: CASSPPGLADSYEQYF. The DNA for the CDR3 is TGTGCCAGCAGCCCTCCGGGACTAGCGGACTCCTACGAGCAGTACTTC.

The CDR3 here is CSVVDSERPYNEQFF. The CDR3 nucleotides read TGCAGCGTTGTGGACTCGGAGAGGCCATACAATGAGCAGTTCTTC. This rearrangement joins TRBV29-1 to TRBJ2-1; a weak D match, TRBD2 (5 bases). The CDR3 totals 15 residues. Trimming left V 4 bases short and J 4 bases short, with 17 bases between. CDR1 is SQVTM and CDR2 is ANQGSEA in the germline V gene.

The chain couples TRBV2 to TRBJ1-2; 8 bases map to TRBD1. There are 15 residues in the CDR3. Germline V lookup: CDR1 SNHLY, CDR2 FYNNEI. V gave up 6 bases and J gave up 2 bases; unmatched junction bases: 8. CDR3 sequence reads: CASREPWTGNYGYTF. In DNA, the CDR3 is TGTGCCAGCAGGGAACCCTGGACAGGGAACTATGGCTACACCTTC.

The chain is built from TRBV29-1 and TRBJ2-7, with a tentative D call TRBD1 (6 bases). The V gene's germline CDR1 is SQVTM and CDR2 ANQGSEA. Deletions cut 6 bases from V and 0 bases from J, with 12 bases between. This CDR3 contains 13 residues. The CDR3 loop reads CSVQRDNSYEQYF. The CDR3 nucleotides read TGCAGCGTACAGAGGGACAACTCCTACGAGCAGTACTTC.

This clone was detected once. The chain links TRBV6-4 to TRBJ1-6, with unresolved D. Germline V gene sequence: CDR1 MRHNA, CDR2 SNTAGT. Deletions cut 8 bases from V and 6 bases from J, with 14 bases between. This CDR3 is built from 14 residues. As DNA, the CDR3 is TGTGCCAGCGGGAGCCGGGAGGGTAATTCACCCCTCCACTTT. This encodes CASGSREGNSPLHF.

The gene calls are TRBV27 and TRBJ2-3, with a possible D match to TRBD1 (7 bases). The CDR3 is 15 amino acids. The germline V and J ends were trimmed by 3 bases and 5 bases, with 15 bases remaining between them. Looked up from germline, CDR1 is MNHEY and CDR2 is SMNVEV (reference sequence). This CDR3 is CASSFQGDGGDTQYF. The CDR3 DNA is TGTGCCAGCAGTTTTCAGGGGGACGGGGGAGATACGCAGTATTTT.

This clone was recorded a few times. The chain uses TRBV2 and TRBJ2-5; 7 bases agree with TRBD1. The J segment lost 5 bases and the V segment lost 2 bases, leaving 8 bases of the junction unmatched. The CDR3 extends over 15 amino acids. CDR1 is SNHLY, CDR2 FYNNEI, per germline. The CDR3 DNA sequence: TGTGCCAGCAGTGAATCAAGGGGGCGCCGGGAGACCCAGTACTTC. Its protein product is CASSESRGRRETQYF.

V usage is TRBV6-5 and J usage is TRBJ2-4; D is perhaps TRBD1 (5 bases). The CDR3 runs 15 residues. V gave up 6 bases and J gave up 3 bases, with 15 bases separating them. From germline, CDR1 is MNHEY and CDR2 SVGAGI. The CDR3, as DNA: TGTGCCAGCAGACAACCCGACAGTTACAAAAACATTCAGTACTTC. Protein: CASRQPDSYKNIQYF.

This clone came up once. CDR3 sequence reads: CASSPSRPYEQYF. In DNA form, the CDR3 reads TGTGCCAGCAGTCCATCTAGACCCTACGAGCAGTACTTC. This chain uses TRBV27 with TRBJ2-7; D is unclear. CDR3 length: 13 residues. Between the trimmed V and J ends, which lost 5 bases and 2 bases, there was a span of 10 bases. The germline gives CDR1 MNHEY, CDR2 SMNVEV (reference sequence).

The rearrangement joins TRBV11-1 to TRBJ2-7; D is uncertain. Germline assignment: CDR1 SGHAT and CDR2 FQDESV (reference sequence). V was cut by 5 bases and J by 4 bases, with 12 bases left in between. This CDR3 is built from 13 residues. Here the CDR3 DNA reads TGTGCCAGCAGCCCGGCAGGTCGGTACGAGCAGTACTTC. Encoded protein: CASSPAGRYEQYF. Complete variable domain (other parts from reference TRBV11-1 and TRBJ2-7): EAEVAQSPRYKITEKSQAVAFWCDPISGHATLYWYRQILGQGPELLVQFQDESVVDDSQLPKDRFSAERLKGVDSTLKIQPAELGDSAMYLCASSPAGRYEQYFGPGTRLTVT.

The genes are TRBV19 and TRBJ2-1; TRBD1 matches at 9 bases. Per the germline V gene, CDR1 is LNHDA and CDR2 is SQIVND (reference sequence). J lost 2 bases, V lost 5 bases, and 1 base had no gene match. CDR3 length equals 14 residues. The CDR3 is CASSGQGPYNEQFF. CDR3 bases: TGTGCCAGTAGTGGACAGGGGCCCTACAATGAGCAGTTCTTC. Together with reference TRBV19 and TRBJ2-1, the CDR3 gives the full variable domain: DGGITQSPKYLFRKEGQNVTLSCEQNLNHDAMYWYRQDPGQGLRLIYYSQIVNDFQKGDIAEGYSVSREKKESFPLTVTSAQKNPTAFYLCASSGQGPYNEQFFGPGTRLTVL.